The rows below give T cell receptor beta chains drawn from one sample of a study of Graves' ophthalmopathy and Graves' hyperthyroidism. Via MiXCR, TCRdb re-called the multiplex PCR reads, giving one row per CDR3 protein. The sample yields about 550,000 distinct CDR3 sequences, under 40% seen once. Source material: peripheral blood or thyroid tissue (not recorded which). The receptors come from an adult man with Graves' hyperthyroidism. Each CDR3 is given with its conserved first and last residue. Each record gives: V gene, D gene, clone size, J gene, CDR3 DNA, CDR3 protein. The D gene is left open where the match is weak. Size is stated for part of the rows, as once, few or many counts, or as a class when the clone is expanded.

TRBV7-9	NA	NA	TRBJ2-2	TGTGCCAGCAGCCCCACCGGGACGTTAAGTACCGGGGAGCTGTTTTTT	CASSPTGTLSTGELFF
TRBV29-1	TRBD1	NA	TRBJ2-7	TGCAGCTTGACAGGGGGTACCTACGAGCAGTACTTC	CSLTGGTYEQYF
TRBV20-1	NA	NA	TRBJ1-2	TGCAGTGTCTACGATACTGGGTATGGCTACACCTTC	CSVYDTGYGYTF
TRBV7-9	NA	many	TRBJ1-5	TGTGCCAGCAGTCGGGTGAGCAATCAGCCCCAGCATTTT	CASSRVSNQPQHF
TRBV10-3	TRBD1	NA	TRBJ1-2	TGTGCCATCAGTGCGTCCTGGGCGACAGGGGTCCCTCAAGGTGGAAACACCTTC	CAISASWATGVPQGGNTF
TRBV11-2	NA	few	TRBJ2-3	TGTGCCAGCAGCTTAACTAGAGACACAGATACGCAGTATTTT	CASSLTRDTDTQYF
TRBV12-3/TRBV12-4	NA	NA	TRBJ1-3	TGTGCCAGCGCGGACAGAAACTCTGGAAACACCATATATTTT	CASADRNSGNTIYF
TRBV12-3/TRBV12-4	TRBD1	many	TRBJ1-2	TGTGCCAGCAGTTACAGGGGGCCTAACTATGGCTACACCTTC	CASSYRGPNYGYTF
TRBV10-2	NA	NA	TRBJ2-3	TGCGCCAGCAGTGTGCAAGCAGATACGCAGTATTTT	CASSVQADTQYF
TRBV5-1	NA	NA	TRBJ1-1	TGCGCCAGCAGCCAAGTCGGGACTAACGCTGAAGCTTTCTTT	CASSQVGTNAEAFF
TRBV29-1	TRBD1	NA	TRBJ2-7	TGCAGCGTTTACGGACAGGGGGCGGAGGAGCAGTACTTC	CSVYGQGAEEQYF
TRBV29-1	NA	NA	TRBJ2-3	TGCAGCGTTGATCGGCAGCTAAGCACAGATACGCAGTATTTT	CSVDRQLSTDTQYF
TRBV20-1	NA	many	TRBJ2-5	TGCAGTGCTAGAGGGGGTGAGGACCAAGAGACCCAGTACTTC	CSARGGEDQETQYF
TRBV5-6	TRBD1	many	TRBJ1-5	TGTGCCAGCAGCCGGGGACAGGGGCTAAATCAGCCCCAGCATTTT	CASSRGQGLNQPQHF
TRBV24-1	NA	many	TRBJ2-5	TGTGCCACCAGTGATTTGAAGGGGCAAGAGACCCAGTACTTC	CATSDLKGQETQYF
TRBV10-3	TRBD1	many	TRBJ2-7	TGTGCCATCAGACCGGGACAGGAAGACTACGAGCAGTACTTC	CAIRPGQEDYEQYF
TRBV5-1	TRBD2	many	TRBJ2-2	TGCGCCAGCAGCTTGAGGCTAGCGGAGAGTACCGGGGAGCTGTTTTTT	CASSLRLAESTGELFF
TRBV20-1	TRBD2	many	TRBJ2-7	TGCAGTGCTAGGTATCGAGGGCGGGAGCCCGAGCAGTACTTC	CSARYRGREPEQYF
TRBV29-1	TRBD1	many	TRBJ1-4	TGCAGCGCCGAACAGGGGTTTGGGGAAAAACTGTTTTTT	CSAEQGFGEKLFF
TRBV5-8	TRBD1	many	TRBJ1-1	TGTGCCAGCAGCTTGGACAGGGGGCTGAGTAGGACTGAAGCTTTCTTT	CASSLDRGLSRTEAFF
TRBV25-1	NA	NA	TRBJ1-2	TGTGCCAGCAGTGAGGATAATGGGGCCTATGGCTACACCTTC	CASSEDNGAYGYTF
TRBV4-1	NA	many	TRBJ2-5	TGCGCCAGCAGCCAAGAGAGGACGGAGGAGACCCAGTACTTC	CASSQERTEETQYF
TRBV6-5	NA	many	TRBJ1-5	TGTGCCAGCATGGATGGCACAGGAGGCAATCAGCCCCAGCATTTT	CASMDGTGGNQPQHF
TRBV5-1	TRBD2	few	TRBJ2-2	TGCGCCAGCAGCTCAGGGACGGGACTAGCGGGAGGACAAAACACCGGGGAGCTGTTTTTT	CASSSGTGLAGGQNTGELFF
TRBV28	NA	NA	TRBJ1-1	TGTGCCAGCAGTTTAATATACACTGAAGCTTTCTTT	CASSLIYTEAFF
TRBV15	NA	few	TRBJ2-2	TGTGCCACCAGCAGAGGCAGGGCCCTTAACACCGGGGAGCTGTTTTTT	CATSRGRALNTGELFF
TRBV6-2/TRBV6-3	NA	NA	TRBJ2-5	TGTGCCAGCAGTTACGGTAGCCGAAAGATGGAGACCCAGTACTTC	CASSYGSRKMETQYF
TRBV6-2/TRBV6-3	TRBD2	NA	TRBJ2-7	TGTGCCAGCACTAGCGGGGACTCCTACGAGCAGTACTTC	CASTSGDSYEQYF
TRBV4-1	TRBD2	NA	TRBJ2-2	TGCGCCAGCAGCCAAGCCCTGACTAGCGGGGTGAACACCGGGGAGCTGTTTTTT	CASSQALTSGVNTGELFF
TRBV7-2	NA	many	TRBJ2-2	TGTGCCAGCAGCTTGCGGGACCAGTGGGCGGGTACCGGGGAGCTGTTTTTT	CASSLRDQWAGTGELFF
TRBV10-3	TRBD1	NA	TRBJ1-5	TGTGCCTGGAGTTCGACAGGGGCTAATCAGCCCCAGCATTTT	CAWSSTGANQPQHF
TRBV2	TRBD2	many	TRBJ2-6	TGTGCCAGCAGTGAAGTGGGCCTAGCGGGACTGTTCTCTGGGGCCAACGTCCTGACTTTC	CASSEVGLAGLFSGANVLTF
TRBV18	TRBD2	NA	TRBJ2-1	TGTGCCAGCTCACAAACTAGCGGGAGCTACAATGAGCAGTTCTTC	CASSQTSGSYNEQFF
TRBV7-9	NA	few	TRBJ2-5	TGTGCCAGCGCCTCCGCGGTTTTCGGGCAAGAGACCCAGTACTTC	CASASAVFGQETQYF
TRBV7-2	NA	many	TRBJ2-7	TGTGCCAGCAGCTTATGGGACATTTCCTACGAGCAGTACTTC	CASSLWDISYEQYF
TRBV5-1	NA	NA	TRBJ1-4	TGCGCCAGCAGACTAGGACGGGGTAAAAGCGAAAAACTGTTTTTT	CASRLGRGKSEKLFF
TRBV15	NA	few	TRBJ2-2	TGTGCCACCAGCCCTACAGGGACCCGGGAGCTGTTTTTT	CATSPTGTRELFF
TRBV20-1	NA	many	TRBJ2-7	TGCAGTGCTAGAGATCCGGCGGCCGGGTTTTACTCCTACGAGCAGTACTTC	CSARDPAAGFYSYEQYF
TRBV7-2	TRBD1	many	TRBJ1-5	TGTGCCAGCAGCTTTTACAGGGGGATGGGTCAGCCCCAGCATTTT	CASSFYRGMGQPQHF
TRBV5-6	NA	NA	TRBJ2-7	TGTGCCAGCAGCCGAGGGGGTAGGACCTACGAGCAGTACTTC	CASSRGGRTYEQYF
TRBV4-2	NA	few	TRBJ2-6	TGTGCCAGCAGCCAAGATCTCAGGAGTCCCGGGGCCAACGTCCTGACTTTC	CASSQDLRSPGANVLTF
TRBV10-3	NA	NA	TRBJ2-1	TGTGCCAGCAGAAAGGAGGGCCTGTACAATGAGCAGTTCTTC	CASRKEGLYNEQFF
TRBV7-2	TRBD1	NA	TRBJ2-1	TGTGCCAGCAGCCCTGGACAGGGTTACAATGAGCAGTTCTTC	CASSPGQGYNEQFF
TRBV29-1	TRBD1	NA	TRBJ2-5	TGCAGCATAAGGACAGGGCTCGAGACCCAGTACTTC	CSIRTGLETQYF
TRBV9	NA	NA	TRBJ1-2	TGTGCCAGCCTCGATCCTAACTATGGCTACACCTTC	CASLDPNYGYTF
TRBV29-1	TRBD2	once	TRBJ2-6	TGCAGCGTGGGACCTAGCGGGGGCCCTGGGGCCAACGTCCTGACTTTC	CSVGPSGGPGANVLTF
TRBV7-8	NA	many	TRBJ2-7	TGTGCCAGCAGCTTCGGGGCTACCTACGAGCAGTACTTC	CASSFGATYEQYF
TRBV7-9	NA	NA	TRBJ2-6	TGTGCCAGCAGCTTACTTCGGGCAGGCAACTCTGGGGCCAACGTCCTGACTTTC	CASSLLRAGNSGANVLTF
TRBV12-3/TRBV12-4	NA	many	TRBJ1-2	TGTGCCAGCAGTTTCGGGCCAGGACCCACCTTC	CASSFGPGPTF
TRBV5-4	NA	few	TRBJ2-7	TGTGCCAGCAGCTTGGAGGGGGGGGCGGCCTACGAGCAGTACTTC	CASSLEGGAAYEQYF
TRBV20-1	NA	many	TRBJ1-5	TGCAGTGCTAGAGATGGGGGTAGCAATCACCCCCAGCATTTT	CSARDGGSNHPQHF
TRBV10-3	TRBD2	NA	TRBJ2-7	TGTGCCAGCGGCGGTAGCGGGAGTTACGAGCAGTACTTC	CASGGSGSYEQYF
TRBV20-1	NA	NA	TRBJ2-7	TGCAGTGCTAGAGATAGCAGAGGTGGGCAGTACTTC	CSARDSRGGQYF
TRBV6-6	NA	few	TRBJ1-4	TGTGCCAGCAGGACCCCTCAGGGTTGGGATGAAAAACTGTTTTTT	CASRTPQGWDEKLFF
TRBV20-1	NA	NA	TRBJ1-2	TGCAGTGCGAGGCTTGTGGGTGGTAGTGGCTACACCTTC	CSARLVGGSGYTF
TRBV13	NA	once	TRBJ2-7	TGTGCTAGAGATGCGTCCTACTACGAGCAGTACTTC	CARDASYYEQYF
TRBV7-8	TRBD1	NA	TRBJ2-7	TGTGCCAGCAGCCCACCTTCAGGGGGAAGGTCTGCCTACGAGCAGTACTTC	CASSPPSGGRSAYEQYF